Listed here is a single T cell receptor (beta chain). The method was immunoSEQ multiplex PCR; TCRdb's version includes in-frame clones alone and lacks a portion of them. The sample has 75,000 to 100,000 clones; 95% to 96% are singletons. The data are from a study of technical replicates of blood from a few donors. The sequence came from a human donor in good health. The sequencing sample was made of T cells isolated from PBMCs.

CDR3 region: CASCDTGGQPQHF. The CDR3 DNA follows: TGTGCCAGTTGTGACACGGGAGGACAGCCCCAGCATTTT. This chain uses TRBV2 with TRBJ1-5; D remains unclear. Germline lookup yields CDR1 SNHLY and CDR2 FYNNEI. V lost 9 bases, J lost 7 bases, and 16 bases lay in between. The length of the CDR3 is 13 residues.